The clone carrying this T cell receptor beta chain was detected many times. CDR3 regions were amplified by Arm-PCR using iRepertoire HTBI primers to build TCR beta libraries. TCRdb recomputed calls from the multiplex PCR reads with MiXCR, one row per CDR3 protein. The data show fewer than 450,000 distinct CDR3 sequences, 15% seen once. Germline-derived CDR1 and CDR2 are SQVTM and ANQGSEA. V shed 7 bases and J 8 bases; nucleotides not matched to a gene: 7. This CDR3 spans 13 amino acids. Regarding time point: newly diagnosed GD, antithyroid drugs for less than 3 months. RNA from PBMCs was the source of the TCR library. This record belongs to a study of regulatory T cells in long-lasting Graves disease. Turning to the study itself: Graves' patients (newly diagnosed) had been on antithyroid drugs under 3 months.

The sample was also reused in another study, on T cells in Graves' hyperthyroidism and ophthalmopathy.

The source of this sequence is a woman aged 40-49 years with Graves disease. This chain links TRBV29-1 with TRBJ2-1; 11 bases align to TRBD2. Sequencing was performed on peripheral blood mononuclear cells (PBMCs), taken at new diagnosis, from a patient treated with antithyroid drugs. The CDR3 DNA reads TGCAGCGCGACGACTAGCGGGATCGATGAGCAGTTCTTC. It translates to CSATTSGIDEQFF.